This T cell receptor (beta chain) came from a study of blood T cell repertoires in COVID-19. TCRdb keeps only in-frame clones here, not all; method: immunoSEQ multiplex PCR. The repertoire holds some 380,000 clones, with roughly 90% as singletons. Enrolled through a virtual design, the participants were between roughly 18 and 90 years of age and came from about two dozen US areas. Cohorts were determined from participant-reported clinical history. What was sequenced was PBMCs or T cells enriched from blood (not recorded which). This receptor was taken from a woman aged 40 to 50 with acute COVID-19.

CDR3 sequence reads: CASSVDGSGSYEQYF. For the CDR3, the DNA is TGTGCCAGCAGCGTAGATGGTTCGGGTTCCTACGAGCAGTACTTC. The J gene is TRBJ2-7, the V gene TRBV9; no firm D call. The CDR3 runs to 15 residues. V was shortened by 0 bases and J by 1 base, with 11 bases between the two germline ends. The germline CDR1 and CDR2 sequences are SGDLS and YYNGEE. The full variable domain, rest sourced from reference TRBV9 and TRBJ2-7, is DSGVTQTPKHLITATGQRVTLRCSPRSGDLSVYWYQQSLDQGLQFLIQYYNGEERAKGNILERFSAQQFPDLHSELNLSSLELGDSALYFCASSVDGSGSYEQYFGPGTRLTVT.